Each of the 26 T cell receptor beta chains below was sequenced from the same sample in a study of blood T cell repertoires in COVID-19. TCRdb's table, derived via immunoSEQ multiplex PCR, lists solely in-frame clones and lacks some. Among approximately 150,000 clones, around 82% were seen once, and the ten largest hold 15%. The sample taken for sequencing was peripheral blood. The receptors were gathered from a human donor with acute or convalescent COVID-19. The donor label of this sample is uncertain.

The chain combines TRBV6-5 with TRBJ1-2; maybe TRBD1 (5 bases). Trimming shortened V by 8 bases and J by 2 bases, and 18 bases separated the two germline ends. This CDR3 contains 15 residues. CDR1 MNHEY and CDR2 SVGAGI come from the germline V gene. The CDR3 coding sequence is TGTGCCAGCGCCTTTCAGGGCAAGAACAACTATGGCTACACCTTC. It specifies CASAFQGKNNYGYTF.

The chain carries TRBV3-1 (or the pseudogene TRBV3-2) and TRBJ2-2, with TRBD2 as a possible D gene (5 bases). The CDR3 is 15 amino acids. CDR1 LGHDT and CDR2 YNNKEL come from the germline V gene (reference sequence). V was clipped by 3 bases and J by 3 bases, with 11 bases between them. CDR3 residues: CASSQVGVDTGELFF. The CDR3 bases are TGTGCCAGCAGCCAGGTGGGAGTGGACACCGGGGAGCTGTTTTTT.

This rearrangement joins TRBV19 to TRBJ2-3, with D perhaps matching TRBD1 (5 bases). The CDR3 has 15 amino acids. V was clipped by 4 bases and J by 0 bases, with 11 bases between them. The germline V gene has CDR1 LNHDA and CDR2 SQIVND (reference sequence). For the CDR3, the DNA is TGTGCCAGTAGTAAGGACACCACTAGCACAGATACGCAGTATTTT. Protein: CASSKDTTSTDTQYF.

The rearrangement uses TRBV28 and TRBJ1-1, with unresolved D. Per the germline V gene, CDR1 is MDHEN and CDR2 is SYDVKM. Trimming shortened V by 6 bases and J by 1 base, and 18 bases separated the two germline ends. This CDR3 has 16 amino acids. CDR3 nucleotides: TGTGCCAGCAGCCATAGACCAGGCGCCGGGAACACTGAAGCTTTCTTT. Protein product: CASSHRPGAGNTEAFF.

The rearrangement joins TRBV10-1 to TRBJ2-7; 7 nucleotides match TRBD2. CDR3 length equals 13 residues. From germline, CDR1 is WNHNN and CDR2 SYGVQD (reference sequence). J gave up 11 bases and V 4 bases, and 11 bases lay outside the gene matches. CDR3: CASSGVTSAREYF. CDR3 nucleotides: TGCGCCAGCAGTGGCGTCACTAGCGCTAGAGAGTACTTC.

The CDR3: CASSLLQVRYGYTF. The CDR3 DNA sequence: TGTGCCAGCAGTTTGCTACAGGTGCGCTATGGCTACACCTTC. The chain recombines TRBV28 with TRBJ1-2; a weak D match, TRBD1 (5 bases). CDR1 MDHEN and CDR2 SYDVKM come from the germline V gene. The V and J ends lost 3 bases and 4 bases respectively, with 12 bases between them. This CDR3 region has 14 residues.

This clone was observed a handful of times. This chain links TRBV4-2 with TRBJ1-2; D is perhaps TRBD1 (5 bases). Per the germline V gene, CDR1 is LGHNA and CDR2 is YNFKEQ. V gave up 3 bases and J gave up 4 bases, with 30 bases separating them. The CDR3 runs 20 residues. CDR3 sequence reads: CASSHFGLAQGGSYIYGYTF. DNA for the CDR3: TGTGCCAGCAGCCATTTTGGTTTAGCCCAGGGAGGCAGCTACATCTATGGCTACACCTTC.

This rearrangement joins TRBV4-1 to TRBJ1-1; 8 nucleotides agree with TRBD1. There are 15 residues in the CDR3. Germline assignment: CDR1 MGHRA and CDR2 YSYEKL. With 1 base clipped from V and 10 bases from J, the junction kept 11 bases outside the gene matches. The CDR3 here is CASSQGSQGARAAFF. The CDR3 DNA reads TGCGCCAGCAGCCAAGGGTCCCAGGGGGCGAGGGCAGCTTTCTTT.

J is TRBJ1-2 and V is TRBV25-1; TRBD1 might be the D (6 bases). The CDR3 consists of 14 residues. V was trimmed by 1 base and J by 7 bases, leaving 13 bases between them. Germline-derived CDR1 and CDR2 are MGHDK and SYGVNS. The CDR3 DNA sequence: TGTGCCAGCAGTGAATTCCACAGGGAATTTGGCTACACCTTC. Protein product: CASSEFHREFGYTF.

The chain carries TRBV29-1 and TRBJ1-1; D not resolved. Germline values: CDR1 SQVTM, CDR2 ANQGSEA. CDR3 length: 14 residues. The V end was cut by 6 bases, the J end by 1 base, with 15 bases between. The CDR3 sequence is CSVSITAGNTEAFF. CDR3 coding DNA: TGCAGCGTAAGCATAACGGCAGGGAACACTGAAGCTTTCTTT.

This sequence joins TRBV9 and TRBJ1-3, with a possible D match to TRBD1 (5 bases). Trimming took off 3 bases at V and 1 base at J, with 14 bases between the two ends. The CDR3 length is 16 residues. Germline CDR1 reads SGDLS; CDR2 reads YYNGEE. CDR3 sequence reads: CASSAGSGLSGNTIYF. CDR3 nucleotides: TGTGCCAGCAGCGCCGGATCAGGGCTTTCTGGAAACACCATATATTTT.

The chain has TRBV3-1 (or the pseudogene TRBV3-2) and TRBJ1-1, with 7 bases identical to TRBD1. The CDR3 totals 15 residues. After removal of 4 bases from V and 0 bases from J, the junction contained 5 bases not matched to a gene. CDR1 is LGHDT and CDR2 is YNNKEL in the germline V gene (reference sequence). CDR3 sequence: CASSRPGQLNTEAFF. CDR3 coding DNA: TGTGCCAGCAGCCGTCCGGGACAGTTGAACACTGAAGCTTTCTTT.

The chain couples TRBV5-4 to TRBJ2-5; D is unresolved. This CDR3 spans 13 amino acids. CDR1 is SGHNT and CDR2 is YYREEE in the germline V gene (reference sequence). The ends were cut back, 4 bases at V and 0 bases at J, with 7 bases in the middle. CDR3 residues: CASSPRNQETQYF. In nucleotides, the CDR3 is TGTGCCAGCAGCCCCAGGAACCAAGAGACCCAGTACTTC.

The chain combines TRBV29-1 with TRBJ1-1, with a possible D match to TRBD1 (6 bases). CDR1 and CDR2 from the germline V gene are SQVTM and ANQGSEA. The CDR3 is 12 amino acids. V was pared by 7 bases and J by 1 base, with 10 bases between. CDR3 sequence (DNA): TGCAGCGCGGGGGGACAGAACACTGAAGCTTTCTTT. Amino acids: CSAGGQNTEAFF.

The V gene is TRBV10-1, the J gene TRBJ2-3, with D possibly matching TRBD2 (5 bases). The V gene lost 7 bases and the J gene lost 2 bases, with 16 bases spanning the gap. CDR3 length: 15 amino acids. Germline lookup yields CDR1 WNHNN and CDR2 SYGVQD (reference sequence). The CDR3 here is CASKEAGTYTDTQYF. As DNA, the CDR3 is TGCGCCAGCAAGGAGGCCGGAACATACACAGATACGCAGTATTTT.

The rearrangement links TRBV7-2 to TRBJ2-5; D unresolved. Trimming removed 6 bases at V and 4 bases at J, with 18 bases between. The germline V gene encodes CDR1 SGHTA and CDR2 FQGNSA. The CDR3 extends over 15 amino acids. CDR3 sequence (DNA): TGTGCCAGCAGTAAAAACGGAGCGCCTGGAGAGACCCAGTACTTC. It specifies CASSKNGAPGETQYF.

This chain joins TRBV5-6 and TRBJ2-4; D is perhaps TRBD1 (5 bases). The germline gives CDR1 SGHDT, CDR2 YYEEEE. V lost 4 bases and J 0 bases, leaving 17 bases between the germline ends. This CDR3 has 17 amino acids. The CDR3 is CASSGVGQGKAKNIQYF. DNA of the CDR3: TGTGCCAGCAGCGGGGTTGGTCAGGGAAAAGCCAAAAACATTCAGTACTTC.

The chain couples TRBV3-1 (or the pseudogene TRBV3-2) to TRBJ2-2, with TRBD1 matching over 8 bases. Per the germline V gene, CDR1 is LGHDT and CDR2 is YNNKEL (reference sequence). The CDR3 covers 15 residues. With V trimmed by 3 bases and J by 6 bases, 6 bases remained unmatched. The CDR3 DNA reads as TGTGCCAGCAGCCAGACAGGGGAAGTACCCGGGGAGCTGTTTTTT. This encodes CASSQTGEVPGELFF.

The table lists this clone with a few counts. The chain has TRBV5-1 and TRBJ2-7, with TRBD2 identical over 8 bases. This CDR3 region has 15 residues. V gave up 6 bases and J gave up 6 bases; unmatched junction bases: 14. The V gene's germline CDR1 is SGHRS and CDR2 YFSETQ. CDR3 loop: CASTPRTSKTLEQYF. DNA of the CDR3: TGCGCCAGCACCCCCCGGACTAGCAAGACCCTCGAGCAGTACTTC.

J is TRBJ2-1 and V is TRBV6-4; TRBD2 agrees at 11 bases. Germline CDR1 is MRHNA and CDR2 is SNTAGT. V gave up 7 bases and J gave up 9 bases; unmatched junction bases: 11. CDR3 size: 15 residues. The CDR3 loop reads CASTPIAGGLTEQFF. The CDR3 DNA reads TGTGCCAGCACTCCTATAGCGGGGGGGCTTACTGAGCAGTTCTTC.

The rearrangement uses TRBV14 and TRBJ1-1; TRBD1 agrees at 9 bases. The CDR3 contains 16 residues. The V and J ends lost 4 bases and 3 bases, in that order; junction bases with no gene match: 9. CDR1 and CDR2 (germline): SGHDN, FVKESK. CDR3 in amino acids: CASSPMGQGEYTEAFF. The CDR3 DNA follows: TGTGCCAGCAGCCCGATGGGACAGGGAGAATACACTGAAGCTTTCTTT.

The V and J genes are TRBV5-1 and TRBJ1-5; the D is unclear. CDR3 length: 14 residues. The germline gives CDR1 SGHRS, CDR2 YFSETQ. V was clipped by 4 bases and J by 2 bases, with 10 bases between them. The chain's CDR3 is CASSPGIGNQPQHF. The CDR3 DNA reads as TGCGCCAGCAGCCCGGGTATTGGCAATCAGCCCCAGCATTTT.

The rearrangement joins TRBV6-2 or TRBV6-3 to TRBJ1-1; D perhaps matches TRBD1 (6 bases). Germline-derived CDR1 and CDR2 are MNHEY and SVGEGT. This CDR3 spans 14 amino acids. Between the trimmed V and J ends, which lost 6 bases and 1 base, there was a span of 12 bases. The CDR3 sequence is CASSSPTGNTEAFF. The CDR3 DNA reads TGTGCCAGCAGCTCCCCGACAGGGAACACTGAAGCTTTCTTT.

This rearrangement joins TRBV19 to TRBJ1-5, with 7 bases fitting TRBD1. This CDR3 contains 15 residues. Germline lookup yields CDR1 LNHDA and CDR2 SQIVND (reference sequence). The V gene end was trimmed by 1 base and the J gene end by 5 bases; junction bases not matched to a gene: 5. The CDR3 DNA sequence: TGTGCCAGTAGTATAGCGCGCAGGGGGGATCAGCCCCAGCATTTT. Its translation is CASSIARRGDQPQHF.

DNA for the CDR3: TGTGCCAGCAGCTTAGGTAGCTCCTACAATGAGCAGTTCTTC. This sequence encodes CASSLGSSYNEQFF. The chain couples TRBV11-1 to TRBJ2-1; D not resolved. This CDR3 is built from 14 residues. V shed 1 base and J shed 0 bases, with 4 bases lying between them. CDR1 is SGHAT and CDR2 is FQDESV in the germline V gene (reference sequence).

The V call is TRBV6-1, the J call TRBJ1-5; 9 nucleotides match TRBD1. The CDR3 extends over 16 amino acids. Germline CDR1 reads MNHNS; CDR2 reads SASEGT. Germline trimming cut 4 bases from V and 2 bases from J; bases unmatched to any gene: 6. This chain's CDR3 is CASSGWDRAGNQPQHF. The CDR3, as DNA: TGTGCCAGCAGTGGGTGGGACAGGGCGGGCAATCAGCCCCAGCATTTT.